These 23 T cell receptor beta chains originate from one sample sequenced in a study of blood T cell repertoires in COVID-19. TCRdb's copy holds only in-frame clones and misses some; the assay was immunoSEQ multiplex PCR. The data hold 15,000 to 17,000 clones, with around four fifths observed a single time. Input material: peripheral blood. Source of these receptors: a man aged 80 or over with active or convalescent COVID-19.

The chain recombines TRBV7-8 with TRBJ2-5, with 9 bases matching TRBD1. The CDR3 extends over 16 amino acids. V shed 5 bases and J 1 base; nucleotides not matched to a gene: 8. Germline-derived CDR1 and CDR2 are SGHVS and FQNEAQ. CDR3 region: CASSQQTTGGQETQYF. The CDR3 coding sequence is TGTGCCAGCAGCCAACAGACGACAGGGGGCCAAGAGACCCAGTACTTC.

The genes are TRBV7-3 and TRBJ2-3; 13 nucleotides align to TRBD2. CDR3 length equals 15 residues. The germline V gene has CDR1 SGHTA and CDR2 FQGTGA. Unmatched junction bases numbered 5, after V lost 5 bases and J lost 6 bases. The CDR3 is CASSRLAGGADTQYF. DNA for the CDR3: TGTGCCAGCAGCCGACTAGCGGGGGGTGCCGATACGCAGTATTTT.

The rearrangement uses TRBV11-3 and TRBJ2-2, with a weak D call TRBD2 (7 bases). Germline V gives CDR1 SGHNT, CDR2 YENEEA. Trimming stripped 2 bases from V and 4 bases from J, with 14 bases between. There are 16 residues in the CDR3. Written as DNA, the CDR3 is TGTGCCAGCAGCTTATACGGCGGGGGCATCACCGGGGAGCTGTTTTTT. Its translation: CASSLYGGGITGELFF. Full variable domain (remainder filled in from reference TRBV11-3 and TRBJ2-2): EAGVVQSPRYKIIEKKQPVAFWCNPISGHNTLYWYLQNLGQGPELLIRYENEEAVDDSQLPKDRFSAERLKGVDSTLKIQPAELGDSAVYLCASSLYGGGITGELFFGEGSRLTVL.

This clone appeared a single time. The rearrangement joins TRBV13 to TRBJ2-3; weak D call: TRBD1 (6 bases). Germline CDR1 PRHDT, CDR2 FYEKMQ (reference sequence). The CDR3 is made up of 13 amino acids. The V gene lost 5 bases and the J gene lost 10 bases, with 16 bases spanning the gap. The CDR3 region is CASSPPQGTSQYF. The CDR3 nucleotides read TGTGCCAGCAGCCCCCCCCAGGGGACCTCGCAGTATTTT.

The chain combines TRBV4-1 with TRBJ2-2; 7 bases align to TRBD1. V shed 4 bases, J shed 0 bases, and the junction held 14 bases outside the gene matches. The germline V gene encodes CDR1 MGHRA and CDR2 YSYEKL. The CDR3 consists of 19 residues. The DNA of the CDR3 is TGCGCCAGCAGCCCGACCCCTGGGACAGCTGTGGCGAACACCGGGGAGCTGTTTTTT. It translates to CASSPTPGTAVANTGELFF.

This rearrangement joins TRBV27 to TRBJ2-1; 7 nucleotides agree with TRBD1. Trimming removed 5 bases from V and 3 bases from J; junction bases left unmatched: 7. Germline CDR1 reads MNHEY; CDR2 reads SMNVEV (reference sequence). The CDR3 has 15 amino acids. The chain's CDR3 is CASSEGDRIYNEQFF. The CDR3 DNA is TGTGCCAGCAGTGAAGGGGACAGAATCTACAATGAGCAGTTCTTC.

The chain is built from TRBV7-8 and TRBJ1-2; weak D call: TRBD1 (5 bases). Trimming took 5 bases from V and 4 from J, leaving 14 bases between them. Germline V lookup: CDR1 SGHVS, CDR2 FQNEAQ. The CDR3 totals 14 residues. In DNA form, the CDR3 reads TGTGCCAGCAGCACCTGGGGGGGTGGCTATGGCTACACCTTC. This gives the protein CASSTWGGGYGYTF.

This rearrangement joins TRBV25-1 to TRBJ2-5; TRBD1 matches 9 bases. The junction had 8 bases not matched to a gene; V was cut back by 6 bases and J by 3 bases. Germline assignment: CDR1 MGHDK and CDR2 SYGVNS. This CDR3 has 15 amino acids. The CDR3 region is CASSLPGQGKETQYF. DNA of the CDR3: TGTGCCAGCAGCTTACCGGGACAGGGCAAAGAGACCCAGTACTTC. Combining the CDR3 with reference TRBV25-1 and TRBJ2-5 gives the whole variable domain EADIYQTPRYLVIGTGKKITLECSQTMGHDKMYWYQQDPGMELHLIHYSYGVNSTEKGDLSSESTVSRIRTEHFPLTLESARPSHTSQYLCASSLPGQGKETQYFGPGTRLLVL.

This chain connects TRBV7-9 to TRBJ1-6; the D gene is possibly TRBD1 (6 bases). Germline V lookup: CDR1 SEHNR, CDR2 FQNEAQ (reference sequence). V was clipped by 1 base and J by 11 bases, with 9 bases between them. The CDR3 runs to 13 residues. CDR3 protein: CASSLGDTTPLHF. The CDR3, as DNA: TGTGCCAGCAGCTTAGGGGACACGACACCCCTCCACTTT.

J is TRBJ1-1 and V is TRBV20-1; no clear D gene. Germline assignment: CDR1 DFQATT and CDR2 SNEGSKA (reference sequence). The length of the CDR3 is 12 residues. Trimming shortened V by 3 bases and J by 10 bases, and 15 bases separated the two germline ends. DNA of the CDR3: TGCAGTGCTAGTAGTGTTGTGGGAGGAGCTTTCTTT. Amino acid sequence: CSASSVVGGAFF.

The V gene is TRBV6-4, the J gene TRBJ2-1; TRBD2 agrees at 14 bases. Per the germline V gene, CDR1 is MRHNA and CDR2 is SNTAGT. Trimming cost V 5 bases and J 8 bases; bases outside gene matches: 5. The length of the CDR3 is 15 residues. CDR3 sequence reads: CASSPGLAGVDEQFF. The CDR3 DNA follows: TGTGCCAGCAGTCCGGGACTAGCGGGGGTCGATGAGCAGTTCTTC.

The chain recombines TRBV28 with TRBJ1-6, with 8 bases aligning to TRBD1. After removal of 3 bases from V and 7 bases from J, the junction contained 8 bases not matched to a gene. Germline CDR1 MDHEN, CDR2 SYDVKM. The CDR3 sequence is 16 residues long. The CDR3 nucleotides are TGTGCCAGCAGTTTCTGGCAGGGGGCTAGGAATTCACCCCTCCACTTT. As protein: CASSFWQGARNSPLHF.

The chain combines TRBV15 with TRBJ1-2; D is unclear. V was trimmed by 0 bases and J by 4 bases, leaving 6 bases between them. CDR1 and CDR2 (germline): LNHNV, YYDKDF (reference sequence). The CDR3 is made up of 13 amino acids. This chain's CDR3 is CATSRDDFYGYTF. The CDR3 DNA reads TGTGCCACCAGCAGAGACGACTTCTATGGCTACACCTTC.

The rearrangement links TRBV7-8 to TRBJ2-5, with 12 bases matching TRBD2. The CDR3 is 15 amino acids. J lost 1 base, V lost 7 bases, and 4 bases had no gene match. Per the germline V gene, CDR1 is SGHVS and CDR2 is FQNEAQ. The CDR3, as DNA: TGTGCCAGCATCACGACTAGCGGGGGCCAAGAGACCCAGTACTTC. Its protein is CASITTSGGQETQYF.

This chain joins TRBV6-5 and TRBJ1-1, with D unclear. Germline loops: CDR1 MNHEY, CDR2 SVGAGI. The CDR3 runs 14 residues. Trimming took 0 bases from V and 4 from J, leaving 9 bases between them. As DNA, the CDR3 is TGTGCCAGCAGTTACTCAGCAGGTACCACTGAAGCTTTCTTT. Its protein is CASSYSAGTTEAFF.

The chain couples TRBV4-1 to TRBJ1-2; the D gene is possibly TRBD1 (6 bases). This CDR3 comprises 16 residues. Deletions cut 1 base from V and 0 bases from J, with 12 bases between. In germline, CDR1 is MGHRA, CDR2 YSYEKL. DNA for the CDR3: TGCGCCAGCAGCCAAGGGGGGACACCGACTAACTATGGCTACACCTTC. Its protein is CASSQGGTPTNYGYTF.

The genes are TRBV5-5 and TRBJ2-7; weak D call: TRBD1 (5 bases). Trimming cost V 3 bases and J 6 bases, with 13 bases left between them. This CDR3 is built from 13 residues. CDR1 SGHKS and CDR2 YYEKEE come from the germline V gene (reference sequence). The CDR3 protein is CASSYNQGSEQYF. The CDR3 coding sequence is TGTGCCAGCAGCTATAACCAGGGTTCCGAGCAGTACTTC.

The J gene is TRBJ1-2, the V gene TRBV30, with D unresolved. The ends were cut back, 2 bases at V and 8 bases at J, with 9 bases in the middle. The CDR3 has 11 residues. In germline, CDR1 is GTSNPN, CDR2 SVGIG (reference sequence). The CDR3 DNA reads TGTGCCTGGAGTTCAACCGCGGGCTACACCTTC. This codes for CAWSSTAGYTF.

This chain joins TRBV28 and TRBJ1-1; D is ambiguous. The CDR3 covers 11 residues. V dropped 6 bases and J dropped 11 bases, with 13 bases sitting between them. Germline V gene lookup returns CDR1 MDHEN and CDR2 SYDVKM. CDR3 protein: CASSLRTLAFF. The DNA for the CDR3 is TGTGCCAGCAGCCTAAGGACTCTCGCTTTCTTT.

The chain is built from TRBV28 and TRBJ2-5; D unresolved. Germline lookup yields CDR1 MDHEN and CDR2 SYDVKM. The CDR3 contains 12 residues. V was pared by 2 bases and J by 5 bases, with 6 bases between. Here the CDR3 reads CASSLISETQYF. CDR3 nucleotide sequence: TGTGCCAGCAGTTTAATATCGGAGACCCAGTACTTC.

The CDR3: CASSRYGGTDTQYF. CDR3 in DNA: TGCGCCAGCAGCCGTTACGGGGGCACAGATACGCAGTATTTT. The chain employs TRBV5-1 and TRBJ2-3, with D perhaps matching TRBD2 (5 bases). The CDR3 has 14 residues. Trimming took 4 bases from V and 1 from J, leaving 10 bases between them. Germline CDR1 SGHRS, CDR2 YFSETQ.

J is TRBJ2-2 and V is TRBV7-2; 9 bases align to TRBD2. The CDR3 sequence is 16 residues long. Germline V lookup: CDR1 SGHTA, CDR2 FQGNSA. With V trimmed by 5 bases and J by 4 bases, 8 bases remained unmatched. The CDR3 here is CASSGGAGGGTGELFF. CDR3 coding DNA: TGTGCCAGCAGCGGAGGAGCGGGGGGCGGCACCGGGGAGCTGTTTTTT.

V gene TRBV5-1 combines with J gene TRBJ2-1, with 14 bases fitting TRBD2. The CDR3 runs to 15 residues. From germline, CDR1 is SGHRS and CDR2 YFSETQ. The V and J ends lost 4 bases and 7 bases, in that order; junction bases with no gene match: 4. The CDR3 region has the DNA TGCGCCAGCAGCCCGAGACTAGCGGGGGGGAATGAGCAGTTCTTC. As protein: CASSPRLAGGNEQFF. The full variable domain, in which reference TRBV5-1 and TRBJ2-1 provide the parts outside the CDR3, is KAGVTQTPRYLIKTRGQQVTLSCSPISGHRSVSWYQQTPGQGLQFLFEYFSETQRNKGNFPGRFSGRQFSNSRSEMNVSTLELGDSALYLCASSPRLAGGNEQFFGPGTRLTVL.